This TCR beta chain was observed in a study of beta chain features in type 1 diabetes. As every portion of the isolated RNA was reverse transcribed, the sequencing read expressed TCRB transcripts. The read count averaged around 3.6 million across naive, central memory and regulatory T cell samples. The table came from immunoSEQ multiplex PCR; TCRdb's copy has only in-frame clones and leaves some out. This sample has 350,000 to 400,000 clones; less than 15% occur once, and the top ten carry approximately 0.02%. Between the trimmed V and J ends, which lost 4 bases and 8 bases, there was a span of 13 bases. The V gene's germline CDR1 is SGHNT and CDR2 YYREEE (reference sequence). This CDR3 is built from 13 residues.

The rearrangement uses TRBV5-4 and TRBJ2-1, with D perhaps matching TRBD2 (6 bases). Sequencing was performed on naive CD4+ T cells from blood. The receptor's source is a woman between 18 and 29 years old in good health. CDR3 nucleotide sequence: TGTGCCAGCAGCCTTCAGCCGGGGGATGAGCAGTTCTTC. Translated: CASSLQPGDEQFF.